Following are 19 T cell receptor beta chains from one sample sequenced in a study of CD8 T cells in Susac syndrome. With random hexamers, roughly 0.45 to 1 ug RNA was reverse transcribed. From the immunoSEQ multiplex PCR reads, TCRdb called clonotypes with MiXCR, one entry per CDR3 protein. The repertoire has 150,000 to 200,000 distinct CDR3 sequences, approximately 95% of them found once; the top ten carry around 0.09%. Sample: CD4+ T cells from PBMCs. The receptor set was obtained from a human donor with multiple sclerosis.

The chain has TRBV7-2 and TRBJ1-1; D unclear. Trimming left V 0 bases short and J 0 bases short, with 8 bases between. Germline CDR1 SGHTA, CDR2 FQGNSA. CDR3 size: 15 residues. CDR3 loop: CASSLARRLNTEAFF. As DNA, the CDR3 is TGTGCCAGCAGCTTAGCTCGTCGATTGAACACTGAAGCTTTCTTT.

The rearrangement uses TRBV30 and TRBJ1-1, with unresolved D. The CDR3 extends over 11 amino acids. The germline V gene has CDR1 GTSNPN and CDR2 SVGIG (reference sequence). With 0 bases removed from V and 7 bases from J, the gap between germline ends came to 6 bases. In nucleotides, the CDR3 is TGTGCCTGGAGTGTACTGTTTGAAGCTTTCTTT. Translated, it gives CAWSVLFEAFF.

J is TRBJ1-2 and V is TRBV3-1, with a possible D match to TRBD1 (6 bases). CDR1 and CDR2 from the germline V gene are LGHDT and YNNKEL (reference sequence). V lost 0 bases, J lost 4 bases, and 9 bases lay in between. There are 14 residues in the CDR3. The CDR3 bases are TGTGCCAGCAGCCAAGAAAGGGGGGCCTATGGCTACACCTTC. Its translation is CASSQERGAYGYTF. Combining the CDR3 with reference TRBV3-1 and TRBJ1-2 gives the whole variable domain DTAVSQTPKYLVTQMGNDKSIKCEQNLGHDTMYWYKQDSKKFLKIMFSYNNKELIINETVPNRFSPKSPDKAHLNLHINSLELGDSAVYFCASSQERGAYGYTFGSGTRLTVV.

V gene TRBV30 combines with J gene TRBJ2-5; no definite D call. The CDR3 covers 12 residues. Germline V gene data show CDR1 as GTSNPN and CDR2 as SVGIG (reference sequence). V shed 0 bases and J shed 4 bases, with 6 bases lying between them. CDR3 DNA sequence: TGTGCCTGGAGTGTTGGCCGAGAGACCCAGTACTTC. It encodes CAWSVGRETQYF.

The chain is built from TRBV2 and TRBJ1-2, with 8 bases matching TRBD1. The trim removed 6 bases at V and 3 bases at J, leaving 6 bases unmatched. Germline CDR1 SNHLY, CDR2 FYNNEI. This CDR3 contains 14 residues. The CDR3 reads CASRADRVDYGYTF. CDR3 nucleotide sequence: TGTGCCAGCAGGGCGGACAGGGTGGACTATGGCTACACCTTC.

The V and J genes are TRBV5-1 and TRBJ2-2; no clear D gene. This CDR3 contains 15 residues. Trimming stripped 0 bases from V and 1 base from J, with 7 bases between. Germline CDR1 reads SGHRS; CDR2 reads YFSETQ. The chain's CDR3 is CASSLELLNTGELFF. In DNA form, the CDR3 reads TGCGCCAGCAGCTTGGAACTCTTGAACACCGGGGAGCTGTTTTTT.

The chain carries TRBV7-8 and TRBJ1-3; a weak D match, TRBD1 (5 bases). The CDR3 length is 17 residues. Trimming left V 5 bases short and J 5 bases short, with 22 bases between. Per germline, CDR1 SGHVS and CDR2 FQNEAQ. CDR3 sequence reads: CASSNDAGAIRRNTIYF. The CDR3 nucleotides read TGTGCCAGCAGCAACGATGCCGGGGCCATCCGCCGAAACACCATATATTTT.

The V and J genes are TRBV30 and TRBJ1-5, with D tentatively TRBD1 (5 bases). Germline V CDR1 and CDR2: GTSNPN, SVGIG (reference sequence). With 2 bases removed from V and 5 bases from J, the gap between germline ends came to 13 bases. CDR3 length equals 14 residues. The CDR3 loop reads CAWSRGAIDQPQHF. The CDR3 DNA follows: TGTGCCTGGAGTAGAGGGGCGATCGATCAGCCCCAGCATTTT.

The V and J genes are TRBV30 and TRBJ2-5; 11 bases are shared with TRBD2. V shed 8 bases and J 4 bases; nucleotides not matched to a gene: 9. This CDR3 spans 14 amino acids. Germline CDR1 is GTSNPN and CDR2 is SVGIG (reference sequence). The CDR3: CAGSGLAGGETQYF. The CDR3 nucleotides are TGTGCCGGTAGCGGCCTAGCGGGGGGAGAGACCCAGTACTTC.

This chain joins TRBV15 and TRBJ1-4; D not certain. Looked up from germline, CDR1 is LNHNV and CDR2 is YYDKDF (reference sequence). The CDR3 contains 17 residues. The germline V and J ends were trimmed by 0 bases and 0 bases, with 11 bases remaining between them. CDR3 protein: CATSRDVTAATNEKLFF. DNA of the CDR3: TGTGCCACCAGCAGAGATGTCACAGCTGCAACTAATGAAAAACTGTTTTTT.

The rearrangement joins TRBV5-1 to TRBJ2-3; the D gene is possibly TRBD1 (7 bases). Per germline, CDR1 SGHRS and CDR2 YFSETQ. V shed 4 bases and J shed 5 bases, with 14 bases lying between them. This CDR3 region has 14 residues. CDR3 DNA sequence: TGCGCCAGCAGCCCGGGGGACAGCGGAGATACGCAGTATTTT. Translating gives CASSPGDSGDTQYF.

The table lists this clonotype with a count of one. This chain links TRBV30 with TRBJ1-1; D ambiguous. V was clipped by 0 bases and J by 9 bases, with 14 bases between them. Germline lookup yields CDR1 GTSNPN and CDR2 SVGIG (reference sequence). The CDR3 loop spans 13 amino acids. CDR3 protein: CAWSVLLFPKAFF. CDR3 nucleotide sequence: TGTGCCTGGAGTGTACTACTTTTCCCAAAAGCTTTCTTT. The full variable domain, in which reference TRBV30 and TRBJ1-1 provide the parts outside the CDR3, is SQTIHQWPATLVQPVGSPLSLECTVEGTSNPNLYWYRQAAGRGLQLLFYSVGIGQISSEVPQNLSASRPQDRQFILSSKKLLLSDSGFYLCAWSVLLFPKAFFGQGTRLTVV.

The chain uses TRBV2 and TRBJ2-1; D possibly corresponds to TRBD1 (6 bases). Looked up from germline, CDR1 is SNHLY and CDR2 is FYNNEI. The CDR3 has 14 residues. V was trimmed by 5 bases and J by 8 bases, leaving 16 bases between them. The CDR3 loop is CASSRTVLLDEQFF. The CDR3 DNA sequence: TGTGCCAGCAGTCGGACAGTACTCCTGGATGAGCAGTTCTTC.

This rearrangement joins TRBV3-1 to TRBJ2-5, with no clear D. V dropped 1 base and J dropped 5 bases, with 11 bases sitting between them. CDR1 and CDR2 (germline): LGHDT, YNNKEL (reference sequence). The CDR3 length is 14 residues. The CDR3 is CASSQAARFETQYF. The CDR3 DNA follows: TGTGCCAGCAGCCAAGCGGCTAGATTTGAGACCCAGTACTTC.

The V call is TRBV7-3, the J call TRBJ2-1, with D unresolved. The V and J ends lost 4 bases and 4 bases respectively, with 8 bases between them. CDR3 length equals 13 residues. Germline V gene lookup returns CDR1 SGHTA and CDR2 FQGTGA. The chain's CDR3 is CASSSDGYNEQFF. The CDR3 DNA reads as TGTGCCAGCAGCTCGGACGGATACAATGAGCAGTTCTTC.

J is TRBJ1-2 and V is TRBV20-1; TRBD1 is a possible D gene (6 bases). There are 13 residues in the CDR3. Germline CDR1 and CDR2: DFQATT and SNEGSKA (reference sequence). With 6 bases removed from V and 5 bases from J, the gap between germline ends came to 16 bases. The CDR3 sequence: CSARRIGTYGYTF. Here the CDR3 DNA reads TGCAGTGCCCGGAGGATAGGGACATATGGCTACACCTTC.

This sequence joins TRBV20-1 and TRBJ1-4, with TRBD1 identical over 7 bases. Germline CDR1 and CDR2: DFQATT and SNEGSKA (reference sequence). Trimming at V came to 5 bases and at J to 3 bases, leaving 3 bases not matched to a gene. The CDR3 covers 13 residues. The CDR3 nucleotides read TGCAGTGCTCTCAGGGGGGCTAATGAAAAACTGTTTTTT. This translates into CSALRGANEKLFF.

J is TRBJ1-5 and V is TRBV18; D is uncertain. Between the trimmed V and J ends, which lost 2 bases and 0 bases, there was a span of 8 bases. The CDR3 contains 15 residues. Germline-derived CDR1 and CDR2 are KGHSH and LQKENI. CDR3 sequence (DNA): TGTGCCAGCTCACCAGTAGCTCATAGCAATCAGCCCCAGCATTTT. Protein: CASSPVAHSNQPQHF.

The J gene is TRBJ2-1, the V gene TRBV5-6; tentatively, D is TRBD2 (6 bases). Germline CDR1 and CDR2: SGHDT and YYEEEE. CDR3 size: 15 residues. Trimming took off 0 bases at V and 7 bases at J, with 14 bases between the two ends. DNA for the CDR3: TGTGCCAGCAGCTTGGAGGCGGGACCGTATAATGAGCAGTTCTTC. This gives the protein CASSLEAGPYNEQFF.